This entry lists 8 T cell receptor beta chains sequenced from one sample in a study of human T cells and chemical hapten exposure. Via MiXCR, TCRdb re-called the RACE reads, giving one row per CDR3 protein. The sample yields tens of thousands of distinct CDR3 sequences, 9.4% seen once. Documented time point: pre-sensitization, week 0. Treatment of the sample: therapeutic diphenylcyclopropenone sensitization with weekly scalp DPC. This sample comprised whole blood, obtained in connection with sensitization to the hapten diphenylcyclopropenone (DPC). These receptors were obtained from a woman in her forties with alopecia areata. Some clones in this sample may be carry-over from other donors' samples.

The CDR3, as DNA: TGTGCCAGCAGCTTAGTCCAGGCCCGTCAGTCCACAGATACGCAGTATTTT. This gives the protein CASSLVQARQSTDTQYF. The chain joins TRBV11-2 to TRBJ2-3; D uncertain. Germline V gene sequence: CDR1 SGHAT, CDR2 FQNNGV. The CDR3 runs 17 residues. V lost 1 base, J lost 2 bases, and 16 bases lay in between.

This clonotype was seen a few times. CDR3 sequence (DNA): TGTGCCAGCTCACCACCTGGGGGGAATGTGAACGAGCAGTACTTC. Translated: CASSPPGGNVNEQYF. The V gene is TRBV18, the J gene TRBJ2-7; D might be TRBD2 (6 bases). Germline V lookup: CDR1 KGHSH, CDR2 LQKENI. V was clipped by 0 bases and J by 5 bases, with 14 bases between them. This CDR3 has 15 amino acids.

This clonotype was counted between two and nine times. CDR3 sequence: CASKADTQYF. CDR3 in DNA: TGCGCCAGCAAAGCAGATACGCAGTATTTT. The chain joins TRBV4-1 to TRBJ2-3; D gene unclear. V lost 7 bases and J 4 bases, leaving 3 bases between the germline ends. Germline CDR1 and CDR2: MGHRA and YSYEKL. CDR3 length: 10 residues.

The V gene is TRBV12-3 or TRBV12-4, the J gene TRBJ2-6; no clear D gene. Trimming pared 11 bases from V and 0 bases from J, leaving 20 bases between. The CDR3 loop spans 17 amino acids. The chain's CDR3 is CAATGQDYHSGANVLTF. CDR3 coding DNA: TGTGCCGCAACTGGGCAAGATTACCACTCTGGGGCCAACGTCCTGACTTTC.

This chain links TRBV25-1 with TRBJ2-1; D is unresolved. With 5 bases removed from V and 7 bases from J, the gap between germline ends came to 9 bases. The germline V gene encodes CDR1 MGHDK and CDR2 SYGVNS. The CDR3 covers 12 residues. CDR3 nucleotide sequence: TGTGCCAGCAGTAGGTCCGCTAATGAGCAGTTCTTC. Translation: CASSRSANEQFF.

This clonotype turned up a few times. The rearrangement links TRBV28 to TRBJ2-1; D is undetermined. The CDR3 is made up of 11 amino acids. The ends were cut back, 5 bases at V and 9 bases at J, with 8 bases in the middle. Germline CDR1 and CDR2: MDHEN and SYDVKM. CDR3 sequence (DNA): TGTGCCAGCAGTATTAATCGTGAGCAGTTCTTC. This translates into CASSINREQFF.

This clonotype was seen ten or more times. The rearrangement joins TRBV3-1 to TRBJ2-3, with D unresolved. The CDR3 has 16 residues. Germline assignment: CDR1 LGHDT and CDR2 YNNKEL (reference sequence). V dropped 2 bases and J dropped 2 bases, with 14 bases sitting between them. CDR3: CASSQPMEPITDTQYF. CDR3 nucleotides: TGTGCCAGCAGCCAACCAATGGAGCCCATCACAGATACGCAGTATTTT.

This clonotype showed up just a few times. The chain combines TRBV19 with TRBJ1-6; D possibly corresponds to TRBD1 (5 bases). Looked up from germline, CDR1 is LNHDA and CDR2 is SQIVND (reference sequence). Trimming took off 3 bases at V and 8 bases at J, with 14 bases between the two ends. The CDR3 sequence is 15 residues long. The CDR3 is CASSISGDGDSPLHF. The CDR3 coding sequence is TGTGCCAGTAGTATTTCCGGGGACGGGGATTCACCCCTCCACTTT.